The source of this TCR beta chain is a study of shared clonotypes between healthy human individuals (TCRdb year 2020). Study-level background: The cohort comprised two women and three men aged 18 to 49 years. Between about 0.94 and 8.9 billion PBMCs per donor were obtained by leukapheresis. For each donor, CD4 naive and CD4 memory were each given three plates, CD8 naive was given two plates, and CD8 memory was given one plate. Different laboratories and diverse techniques were used to prepare libraries and sequence TCR repertoires, to increase sequencing depth and limit assay-specific biases. Blood TCR repertoires of five healthy adults were deeply sequenced to estimate repertoire size and the extent of clonotype sharing between individuals.

The donors were healthy, HIV-negative adults who had no recently reported acute infections or vaccinations. Every donor was a Caucasian adult living in Nashville, Tennessee, USA. CD4+ T cells were enriched by magnetic negative selection; naive cells were then positively selected on CD45RA, and the negative fraction formed the memory subset. After blood collection by leukapheresis, PBMCs were isolated using Ficoll-Histopaque density gradient centrifugation and then cryopreserved in the vapor phase of liquid nitrogen. Purity and quantity of every magnetically sorted T cell population were checked by analytical flow cytometry. Genomic DNA was isolated from each sorted fraction and quantified by UV absorbance on a Nanodrop 2000c. The investigation overall reported the following: Sampling was limited to blood, and TCR repertoires in tissue likely differ from TCR repertoires in blood. Rarefaction of sorted-subset datasets indicated incomplete sequencing despite the large sequencing depth. Higher generation probabilities were observed for clonotypes shared by all four sorted-subset donors than for non-shared clonotypes. Because the study included only a small number of donors, the genetic and exposure-history diversity represented was limited. Naive subsets generally had larger estimated clonotype richness than memory subsets did. Based on pairwise subsampling, the degree of clonotype sharing among donors was expected to be affected by sequencing depth. Sharing across several donors was observed for approximately 5% of naive CD4, 3.5% of naive CD8, about 2.3% of memory CD4, and around 0.4% of memory CD8 clonotypes.

Remarks on this clone: Its antigen remains unidentified. Base qualities are not provided; no much larger clone lies one nucleotide away.

Using the deep immunoSEQ assay, TCR CDR3 regions were amplified from genomic DNA by multiplex PCR. Extracted genomic DNA from each cell subset was spread evenly across all wells of several immunoSEQ 96-well plates, with each plate serving as a replicate. For sorted subsets, each replicate PCR was loaded with 150 to 250 ng genomic DNA, equivalent to 25,000 to 35,000 T cell genomes. Purified libraries were quantified with a Qubit 3.0 fluorometer, sized on a Bioanalyzer 2100, and re-quantified with the KAPA Library Quantification kit. Each immunoSEQ 96-well plate was sequenced on its own single-read 150-cycle Illumina NextSeq 550 flow cell. From the authors' description of their analysis: Because the immunoSEQ output included only junctional sequences and no quality scores, the filtering could not be the same as the filtering used for full-length reads. To assign V/J genes and CDR3, sequences were annotated using PyIR, a Python wrapper for IgBLAST v1.9, with IMGT germline references. Reads with weak V/J assignments (E-value above 1e-6), missing CDR3, stop codons, out-of-frame junctions, or ambiguous translated residues were removed. V3J clonotypes were defined by identical inferred V gene, J gene, and CDR3 amino acid sequence. To compute the percentage overlap between repertoires, the number of shared unique clonotypes was divided by the size of the smaller repertoire. Three approaches were used to assess repertoire richness: RTK rarefaction, the Chao1 estimator, and Recon v2.1 estimates of unobserved clonotypes. For all TCRbeta clonotypes obtained by the gDNA method from several donors, generation probabilities were computed with OLGA. TCRdb retrieved this table from immuneACCESS and kept in-frame rearrangements only. Not all clones are present; in checked studies, unresolved V genes account for under half, and no reason is known for the remainder. The DNA gave D and trimming, while V, J and clone size come from that table. The sample table shows roughly 640,000 clones, and approximately 97% are seen once. Clones ranked in the top ten supply roughly 0.055% of the sample.

Material: naive CD4+ T cells sorted from blood. The meaning of the sample's cell subset or site label: CD45RA+ positively selected. This receptor was identified in a woman aged 25 to 39 in good health.

The sequenced DNA is TGTGCCAGCAGCTTAGGGAGCCATGAGCAGTTCTTC. Its translation is CASSLGSHEQFF. The chain is assembled from TRBV7-9 and TRBJ2-1, with the D gene too uncertain to name. Looking up the germline V gene (reference sequence) yields CDR1 SEHNR and CDR2 FQNEAQ. Measured from the cysteine to the phenylalanine, the CDR3 is 12 residues long. Only the CDR3 part of the read is kept: 36 bases, read in frame from the first base. The V end loses 1 base and the J end loses 8 bases, and a stretch of 6 bases separates them.